This TCR beta chain is from a study of blood T cell repertoires in COVID-19 (dated by TCRdb to 2020 to 2021). With respect to the entire study: The collaborator samples originated in the United States, Italy and Spain and spanned the acute and convalescent phases of COVID-19. Where available, HLA class I and class II types were obtained from metadata supplied by the sample provider rather than from assay-based typing. The material from the prospective study consisted of cDNA or gDNA derived from T cells, B-cell-depleted T cells, or PBMCs. The samples were drawn from two sources: the first 160 participants of the ongoing ImmuneRACE study, and fewer than 1,500 subjects contributed by 6 global collaborators. The repertoires were released in a freely available public database meant as a resource for research on the immune response to SARS-CoV-2. Deeply sampled blood TCRbeta repertoires from subjects exposed to, actively infected with, or recovered from COVID-19 were included in the dataset. Sample metadata almost always included a de-identified subject ID, COVID-19 status, age in years and sex. General findings and caveats noted by the study authors: How much clinical and demographic metadata was included differed by source and by participant, and the metadata was provided uncurated.

Whole blood was collected in K2EDTA tubes by collaborating institutions according to the institutions' own protocols. For TCRbeta analysis, collaborators shipped samples as frozen whole blood, isolated PBMCs, or DNA extracted from either of those sample types. The cysteine opens and the phenylalanine closes a CDR3 of 15 amino acids. The entry retains the CDR3 DNA only, 45 bases that are in frame from base 1. Sequences SQVTM (CDR1) and ANQGSEA (CDR2) are obtained from the germline V gene. Deletion took 5 bases off V and 1 base off J, with a span of 17 bases between the germline ends. Note on this clone: The antigen it recognizes is unknown. No much larger clonotype is one base removed from it; base qualities were not supplied.

TCRbeta CDR3 regions were amplified from genomic DNA using the immunoSEQ Assay, a bias-controlled multiplex PCR. Per the authors' processing: Within the assay, amplification of reference gene primers was used to estimate how many nucleated cells each sample contained. To quantify the absolute abundance of each unique TCRbeta CDR3 rearrangement, sequence reads were collapsed and filtered. For each sample, productive Simpson clonality was calculated by taking the square root of Simpson's diversity index across productive rearrangements. TCRdb stores this immuneACCESS table with in-frame sequences only. Part of the clones is absent; in the studies checked, under half of the shortfall reflects unresolved V genes, and no reason is known for the rest. V and J calls plus clone size are reproduced from that table; the DNA served to infer D and trimming. The sample table contains 200,000 to 250,000 clones; only one count was recorded for around three quarters of them. The ten largest make up 5.5% to 7% of the sample.

The source of this sequence is a woman aged 70-85 years with acute or convalescent COVID-19. This chain joins TRBV29-1 to TRBJ2-5; the D gene is perhaps TRBD1, on 8 matching bases. Sequencing input: peripheral blood. The bases read TGCAGCGTTTACAGGGGGGGATTTGCCCAAGAGACCCAGTACTTC. This codes for CSVYRGGFAQETQYF.